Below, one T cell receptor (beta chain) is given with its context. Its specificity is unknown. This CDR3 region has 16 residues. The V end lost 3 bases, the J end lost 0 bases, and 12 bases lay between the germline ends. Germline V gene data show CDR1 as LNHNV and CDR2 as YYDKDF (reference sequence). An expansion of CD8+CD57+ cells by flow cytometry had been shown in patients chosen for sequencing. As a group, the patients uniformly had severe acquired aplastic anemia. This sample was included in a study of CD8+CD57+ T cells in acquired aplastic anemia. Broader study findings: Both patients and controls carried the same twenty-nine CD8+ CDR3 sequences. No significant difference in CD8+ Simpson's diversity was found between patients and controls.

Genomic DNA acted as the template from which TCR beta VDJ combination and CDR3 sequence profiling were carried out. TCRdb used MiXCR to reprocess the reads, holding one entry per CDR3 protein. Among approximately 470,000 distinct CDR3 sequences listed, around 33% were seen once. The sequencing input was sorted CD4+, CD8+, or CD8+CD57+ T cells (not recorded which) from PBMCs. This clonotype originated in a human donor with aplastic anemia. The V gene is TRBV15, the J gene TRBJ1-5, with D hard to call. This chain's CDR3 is CATSSLDGISNQPQHF. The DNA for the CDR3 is TGTGCCACCAGCAGCTTGGATGGGATTAGCAATCAGCCCCAGCATTTT.